Listed below are T cell receptor beta chains from one sample, sequenced in a study of blood T cell repertoires in COVID-19. Sequencing was performed with immunoSEQ multiplex PCR; in TCRdb, only in-frame clones are kept and a portion is missing. The sample yields around 250,000 clones, 70% to 90% seen once. The source material was PBMCs or T cells enriched from blood (not recorded which). These receptor sequences come from a woman aged 45 to 65 who had recovered from COVID-19. CDR3s include the opening cysteine and the closing phenylalanine or tryptophan. D genes are given only for firm matches. The listing skips clone size in some rows; elsewhere it reads once, few, many or a size class.

CDR3: CASSPPAAYIQYF; DNA: TGTGCCAGCAGCCCCCCGGCGGCGTACATTCAGTACTTC; D: .; V: TRBV12-3/TRBV12-4; length: 13; J: TRBJ2-4; size: .
CDR3: CASSQDRTNEQFF; DNA: TGTGCCAGCAGCCAAGACAGGACAAATGAGCAGTTCTTC; D: .; V: TRBV11-2; length: 13; J: TRBJ2-1; size: .
CDR3: CASSPPTSGLSSYEQYF; DNA: TGTGCCAGCTCACCCCCGACTAGCGGGTTGAGCTCCTACGAGCAGTACTTC; D: TRBD2; V: TRBV18; length: 17; J: TRBJ2-7; size: .
CDR3: CASSSRTGVLPPPGGYTF; DNA: TGTGCCAGCAGCTCCCGGACAGGCGTCCTACCCCCACCGGGTGGCTACACCTTC; D: TRBD1; V: TRBV11-2; length: 18; J: TRBJ1-2; size: .
CDR3: CASSPRKSSGNTIYF; DNA: TGTGCCAGCTCACCGCGGAAGAGCTCTGGAAACACCATATATTTT; D: .; V: TRBV18; length: 15; J: TRBJ1-3; size: few
CDR3: CASRGGDRRAYNEQFF; DNA: TGTGCCAGCAGGGGAGGGGACAGGCGGGCCTACAATGAGCAGTTCTTC; D: .; V: TRBV28; length: 16; J: TRBJ2-1; size: .
CDR3: CASNFPDRAAKNIQYF; DNA: TGTGCCAGCAACTTCCCGGACAGGGCCGCCAAAAACATTCAGTACTTC; D: TRBD1; V: TRBV27; length: 16; J: TRBJ2-4; size: .
CDR3: CASSWGTSNTGELFF; DNA: TGTGCCAGCAGTTGGGGGACTTCGAACACCGGGGAGCTGTTTTTT; D: .; V: TRBV28; length: 15; J: TRBJ2-2; size: .
CDR3: CASSIVQGTYTEAFF; DNA: TGTGCCAGTAGTATAGTACAGGGTACCTACACTGAAGCTTTCTTT; D: .; V: TRBV19; length: 15; J: TRBJ1-1; size: once
CDR3: CASSSGENYGYTF; DNA: TGTGCCAGCAGCTCGGGGGAGAACTATGGCTACACCTTC; D: .; V: TRBV5-4; length: 13; J: TRBJ1-2; size: .
CDR3: CASGLGQSYGYTF; DNA: TGTGCTAGTGGTCTCGGACAGAGCTATGGCTACACCTTC; D: .; V: TRBV12-5; length: 13; J: TRBJ1-2; size: .
CDR3: CATPSQPNGDNEQFF; DNA: TGTGCCACTCCTTCCCAACCGAACGGGGACAATGAGCAGTTCTTC; D: .; V: TRBV2; length: 15; J: TRBJ2-1; size: .
CDR3: CASLFAGFTAGYNEQFF; DNA: TGTGCCAGCCTCTTCGCGGGATTCACCGCTGGGTACAATGAGCAGTTCTTC; D: .; V: TRBV28; length: 17; J: TRBJ2-1; size: .
CDR3: CASSYLRQGAYEQYF; DNA: TGTGCCAGCAGTTACTTACGACAGGGGGCCTACGAGCAGTACTTC; D: TRBD1; V: TRBV6-5; length: 15; J: TRBJ2-7; size: once
CDR3: CASSTGQAHSGANVLTF; DNA: TGTGCCAGCAGCACGGGACAGGCTCACTCTGGGGCCAACGTCCTGACTTTC; D: TRBD1; V: TRBV7-6; length: 17; J: TRBJ2-6; size: .
CDR3: CASSPLGSAYEQYF; DNA: TGTGCCAGCAGCCCGCTGGGGAGCGCCTACGAGCAGTACTTC; D: .; V: TRBV27; length: 14; J: TRBJ2-7; size: .
CDR3: CASSTRPGANEKLFF; DNA: TGTGCCAGCAGCACCAGACCAGGCGCTAATGAAAAACTGTTTTTT; D: .; V: TRBV7-2; length: 15; J: TRBJ1-4; size: few
CDR3: CASSYLNSNQPQHF; DNA: TGTGCCAGCAGTTACTTAAATAGCAATCAGCCCCAGCATTTT; D: .; V: TRBV6-6; length: 14; J: TRBJ1-5; size: .
CDR3: CASSIAPGNEQFF; DNA: TGTGCCAGTAGTATAGCCCCAGGGAATGAGCAGTTCTTC; D: .; V: TRBV19; length: 13; J: TRBJ2-1; size: once
CDR3: CASSYRETQYF; DNA: TGTGCCAGCAGCTATCGAGAGACCCAGTACTTC; D: .; V: TRBV11-2; length: 11; J: TRBJ2-5; size: .
CDR3: CASSESGVRGYTF; DNA: TGTGCCAGCAGTGAATCGGGGGTGCGTGGCTACACCTTC; D: .; V: TRBV25-1; length: 13; J: TRBJ1-2; size: .
CDR3: CASSFGGGTEAFF; DNA: TGTGCCAGCAGTTTTGGGGGAGGCACTGAAGCTTTCTTT; D: .; V: TRBV27; length: 13; J: TRBJ1-1; size: .
CDR3: CASRTPMYEQYF; DNA: TGTGCCAGCAGGACACCCATGTACGAGCAGTACTTC; D: .; V: TRBV28; length: 12; J: TRBJ2-7; size: .
CDR3: CASSTVGVSGTDYEQYF; DNA: TGTGCCAGCAGTACCGTCGGTGTTAGCGGGACAGATTACGAGCAGTACTTC; D: .; V: TRBV4-2; length: 17; J: TRBJ2-7; size: .
CDR3: CASSSGTGTGNTIYF; DNA: TGTGCCAGCAGTTCCGGGACAGGGACTGGAAACACCATATATTTT; D: TRBD1; V: TRBV6-5; length: 15; J: TRBJ1-3; size: .
CDR3: CASSAGSGPLFF; DNA: TGTGCCAGCAGCGCGGGATCGGGACCCCTATTCTTC; D: .; V: TRBV7-9; length: 12; J: TRBJ2-1; size: .
CDR3: CSASTGTYNEQFF; DNA: TGCAGTGCTAGTACAGGGACATACAATGAGCAGTTCTTC; D: .; V: TRBV20-1; length: 13; J: TRBJ2-1; size: .
CDR3: CASSETTSGTTDTQYF; DNA: TGTGCCAGCAGTGAGACGACTAGCGGGACCACAGATACGCAGTATTTT; D: TRBD2; V: TRBV28; length: 16; J: TRBJ2-3; size: .
CDR3: CASSIVLSAYNEQFF; DNA: TGTGCCAGTAGTATAGTGTTAAGCGCCTACAATGAGCAGTTCTTC; D: .; V: TRBV19; length: 15; J: TRBJ2-1; size: .
CDR3: CASSLDRSTEAFF; DNA: TGTGCCAGCTCTTTGGACAGAAGCACTGAAGCTTTCTTT; D: .; V: TRBV18; length: 13; J: TRBJ1-1; size: .
CDR3: CASSLSGTGFQETQYF; DNA: TGTGCCAGCAGTTTAAGCGGGACAGGGTTCCAAGAGACCCAGTACTTC; D: TRBD1; V: TRBV28; length: 16; J: TRBJ2-5; size: .
CDR3: CASSKEQVPFYGYTF; DNA: TGTGCCAGCAGCAAAGAACAGGTTCCCTTCTATGGCTACACCTTC; D: .; V: TRBV21-1; length: 15; J: TRBJ1-2; size: .
CDR3: CASSSGNTEAFF; DNA: TGTGCCAGCAGCTCCGGGAACACTGAAGCTTTCTTT; D: .; V: TRBV5-6; length: 12; J: TRBJ1-1; size: once
CDR3: CASRDRGYGYTF; DNA: TGTGCCAGCAGAGACAGGGGGTACGGCTACACCTTC; D: TRBD1; V: TRBV27; length: 12; J: TRBJ1-2; size: .
CDR3: CASRAGPSVSPLHF; DNA: TGTGCCAGCAGAGCGGGACCGAGCGTTTCACCCCTCCACTTT; D: .; V: TRBV6-5; length: 14; J: TRBJ1-6; size: once
CDR3: CASSLATPNYGYTF; DNA: TGTGCCAGCAGTTTAGCTACCCCTAATTATGGCTACACCTTC; D: .; V: TRBV28; length: 14; J: TRBJ1-2; size: .
CDR3: CASSLSLDSKNEQFF; DNA: TGTGCCAGCAGCTTGAGTTTGGACAGCAAAAATGAGCAGTTCTTC; D: .; V: TRBV5-4; length: 15; J: TRBJ2-1; size: .
CDR3: CATSTYKGQGRETQYF; DNA: TGTGCCACCAGTACTTACAAAGGACAGGGCCGAGAGACCCAGTACTTC; D: TRBD1; V: TRBV15; length: 16; J: TRBJ2-5; size: .
CDR3: CASSSDTYSPLHF; DNA: TGTGCCAGCAGTTCTGATACATATTCACCCCTCCACTTT; D: .; V: TRBV28; length: 13; J: TRBJ1-6; size: .
CDR3: CGCGVFNQPQHF; DNA: TGCGGCTGCGGGGTGTTCAATCAGCCCCAGCATTTT; D: .; V: TRBV23-1; length: 12; J: TRBJ1-5; size: .
CDR3: CASSRPGSGSGNEQFF; DNA: TGTGCCAGCAGCCGGCCCGGTAGCGGGAGTGGCAATGAGCAGTTCTTC; D: TRBD2; V: TRBV9; length: 16; J: TRBJ2-1; size: .
CDR3: CASSEASTGLYEQYF; DNA: TGTGCCAGCAGTGAAGCTAGCACGGGTCTTTACGAGCAGTACTTC; D: .; V: TRBV2; length: 15; J: TRBJ2-7; size: .
CDR3: CASSYRGNQPQHF; DNA: TGTGCCAGCAGTTATAGGGGTAATCAGCCCCAGCATTTT; D: .; V: TRBV6-5; length: 13; J: TRBJ1-5; size: .
CDR3: CASSRRWGQGAAEQYF; DNA: TGTGCCAGCAGTCGACGCTGGGGACAGGGGGCTGCCGAGCAGTACTTC; D: TRBD1; V: TRBV6-6; length: 16; J: TRBJ2-7; size: .
CDR3: CASSVNRVPTEAFF; DNA: TGTGCCAGCAGCGTAAACAGGGTGCCGACTGAAGCTTTCTTT; D: .; V: TRBV9; length: 14; J: TRBJ1-1; size: many
CDR3: CATDSYHSNQPQHF; DNA: TGTGCCACCGACAGCTACCATAGCAATCAGCCCCAGCATTTT; D: .; V: TRBV19; length: 14; J: TRBJ1-5; size: .
CDR3: CASSRDNSYNEQFF; DNA: TGCGCCAGCAGCCGGGACAACTCCTACAATGAGCAGTTCTTC; D: .; V: TRBV5-1; length: 14; J: TRBJ2-1; size: few
CDR3: CASRLAGYTDTQYF; DNA: TGTGCCAGCAGACTAGCGGGCTACACAGATACGCAGTATTTT; D: TRBD2; V: TRBV2; length: 14; J: TRBJ2-3; size: .
CDR3: CASSPPEGRGHGYTF; DNA: TGTGCCAGCTCACCACCGGAAGGGAGGGGACATGGCTACACCTTC; D: .; V: TRBV18; length: 15; J: TRBJ1-2; size: once
CDR3: CASSLTVGTEAFF; DNA: TGTGCCAGCAGCTTGACAGTAGGCACTGAAGCTTTCTTT; D: .; V: TRBV5-5; length: 13; J: TRBJ1-1; size: .
CDR3: CATSGGPRDRDSRETQYF; DNA: TGTGCCACCAGTGGAGGCCCCCGGGACAGGGATAGTCGGGAGACCCAGTACTTC; D: TRBD1; V: TRBV24-1; length: 18; J: TRBJ2-5; size: .
CDR3: CASSVGFSGQPQHF; DNA: TGTGCCAGCAGTGTGGGTTTCTCGGGTCAGCCCCAGCATTTT; D: .; V: TRBV2; length: 14; J: TRBJ1-5; size: .
CDR3: CASSQGQGGEQYF; DNA: TGTGCCAGCAGCCAAGGACAGGGTGGTGAGCAGTACTTC; D: TRBD1; V: TRBV4-2; length: 13; J: TRBJ2-7; size: few